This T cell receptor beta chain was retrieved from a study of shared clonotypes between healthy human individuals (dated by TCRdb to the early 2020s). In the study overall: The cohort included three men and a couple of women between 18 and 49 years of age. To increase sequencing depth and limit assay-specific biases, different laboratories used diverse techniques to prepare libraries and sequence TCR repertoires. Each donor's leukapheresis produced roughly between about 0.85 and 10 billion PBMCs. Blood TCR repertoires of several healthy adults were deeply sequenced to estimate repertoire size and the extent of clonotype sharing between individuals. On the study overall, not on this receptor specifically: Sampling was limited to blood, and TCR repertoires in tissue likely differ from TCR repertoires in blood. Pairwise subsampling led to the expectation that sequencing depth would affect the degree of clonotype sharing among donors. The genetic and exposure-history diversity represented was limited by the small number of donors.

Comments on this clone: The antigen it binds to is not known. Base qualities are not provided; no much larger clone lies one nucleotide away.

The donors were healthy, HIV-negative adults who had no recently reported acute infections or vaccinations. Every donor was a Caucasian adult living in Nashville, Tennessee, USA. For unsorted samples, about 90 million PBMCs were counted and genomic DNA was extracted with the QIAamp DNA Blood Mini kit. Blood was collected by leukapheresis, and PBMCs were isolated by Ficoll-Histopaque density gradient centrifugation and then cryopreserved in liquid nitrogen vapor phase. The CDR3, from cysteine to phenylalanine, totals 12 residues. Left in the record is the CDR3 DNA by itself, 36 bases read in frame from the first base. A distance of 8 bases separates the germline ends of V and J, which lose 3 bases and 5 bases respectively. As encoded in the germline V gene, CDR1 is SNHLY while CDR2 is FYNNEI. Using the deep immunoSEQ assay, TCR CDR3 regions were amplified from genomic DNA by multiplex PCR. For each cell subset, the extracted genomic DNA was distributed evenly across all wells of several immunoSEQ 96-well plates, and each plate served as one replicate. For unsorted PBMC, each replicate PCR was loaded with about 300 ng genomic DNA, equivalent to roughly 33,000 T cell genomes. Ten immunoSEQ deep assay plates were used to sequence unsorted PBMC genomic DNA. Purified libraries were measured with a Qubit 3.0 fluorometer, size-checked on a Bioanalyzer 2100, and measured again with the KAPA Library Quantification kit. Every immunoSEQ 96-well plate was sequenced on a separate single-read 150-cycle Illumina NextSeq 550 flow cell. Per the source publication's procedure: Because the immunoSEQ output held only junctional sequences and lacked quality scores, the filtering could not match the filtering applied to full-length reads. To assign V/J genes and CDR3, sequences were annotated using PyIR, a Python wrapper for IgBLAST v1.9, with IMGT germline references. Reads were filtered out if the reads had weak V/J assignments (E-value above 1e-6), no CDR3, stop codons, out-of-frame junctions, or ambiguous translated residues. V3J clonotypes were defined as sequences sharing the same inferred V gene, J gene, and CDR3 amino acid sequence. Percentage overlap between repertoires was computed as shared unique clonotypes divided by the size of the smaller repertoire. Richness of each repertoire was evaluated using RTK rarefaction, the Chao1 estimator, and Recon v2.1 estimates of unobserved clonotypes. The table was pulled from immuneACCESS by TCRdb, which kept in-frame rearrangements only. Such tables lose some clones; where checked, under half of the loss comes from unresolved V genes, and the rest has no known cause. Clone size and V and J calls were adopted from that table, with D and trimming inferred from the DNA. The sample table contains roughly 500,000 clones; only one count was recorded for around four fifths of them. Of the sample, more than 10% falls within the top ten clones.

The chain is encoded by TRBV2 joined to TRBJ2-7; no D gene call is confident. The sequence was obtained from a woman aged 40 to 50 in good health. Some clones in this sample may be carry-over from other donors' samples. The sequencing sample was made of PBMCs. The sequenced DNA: TGTGCCAGCAGTGAGATAAACCACGAGCAGTACTTC. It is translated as CASSEINHEQYF.